The clone carrying this T cell receptor (beta chain) has a single count. Its antigen is undetermined. Unstimulated Tregs (CD4+CD25+CD127-) and CD4+CD25- non-Tregs were sorted from PBMCs. The data are from a study of Tregs in tolerant kidney transplant recipients. Study-wide findings and caveats: Biological reproducibility was not directly addressed in this study.

Assay: immunoSEQ multiplex PCR; the TCRdb copy retains only in-frame clones and omits some. This sample has about 77,000 clones, with 98% found just once. This sample comprised CD4+ T cells from blood, obtained before the transplant. The TCR was taken from a human donor who received a combined kidney and bone marrow transplant.

Here the CDR3 reads CASSLERRREVAGGQETQYF. For the CDR3, the DNA is TGTGCCAGCAGCTTGGAGCGCCGGCGGGAGGTAGCGGGGGGGCAGGAGACCCAGTACTTC. V usage is TRBV5-4 and J usage is TRBJ2-5; 11 nucleotides agree with TRBD2. The CDR3 loop spans 20 amino acids. V lost 0 bases, J lost 5 bases, and 18 bases stayed unmatched. Germline CDR1 and CDR2: SGHNT and YYREEE (reference sequence). The whole variable domain, filled in from reference TRBV5-4 and TRBJ2-5, reads ETGVTQSPTHLIKTRGQQVTLRCSSQSGHNTVSWYQQALGQGPQFIFQYYREEENGRGNFPPRFSGLQFPNYSSELNVNALELDDSALYLCASSLERRREVAGGQETQYFGPGTRLLVL.